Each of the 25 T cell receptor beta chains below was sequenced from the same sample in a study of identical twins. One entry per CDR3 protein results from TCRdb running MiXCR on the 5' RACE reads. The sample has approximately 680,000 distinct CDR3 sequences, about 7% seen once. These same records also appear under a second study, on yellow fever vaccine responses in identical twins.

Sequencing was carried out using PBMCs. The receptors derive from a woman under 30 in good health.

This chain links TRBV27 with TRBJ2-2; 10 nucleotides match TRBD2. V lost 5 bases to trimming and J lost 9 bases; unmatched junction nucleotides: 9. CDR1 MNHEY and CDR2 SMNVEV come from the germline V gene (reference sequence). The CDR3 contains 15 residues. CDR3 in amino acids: CASSLRRTSGRELFF. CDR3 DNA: TGTGCCAGCAGTCTCCGCAGGACTAGCGGCCGGGAGCTGTTTTTT.

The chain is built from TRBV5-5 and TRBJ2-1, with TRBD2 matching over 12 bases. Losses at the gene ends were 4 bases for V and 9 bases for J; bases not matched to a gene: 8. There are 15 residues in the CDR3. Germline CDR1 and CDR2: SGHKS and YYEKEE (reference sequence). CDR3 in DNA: TGTGCCAGCAGCCCCGGACTAGCGGGATTTGGTGAGCAGTTCTTC. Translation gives CASSPGLAGFGEQFF.

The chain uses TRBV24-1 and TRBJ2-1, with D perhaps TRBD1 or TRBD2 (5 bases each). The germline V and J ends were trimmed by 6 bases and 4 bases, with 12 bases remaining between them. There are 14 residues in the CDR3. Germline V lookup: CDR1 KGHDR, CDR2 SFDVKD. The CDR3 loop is CATSWGPEYNEQFF. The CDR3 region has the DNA TGTGCCACCAGTTGGGGACCTGAATACAATGAGCAGTTCTTC.

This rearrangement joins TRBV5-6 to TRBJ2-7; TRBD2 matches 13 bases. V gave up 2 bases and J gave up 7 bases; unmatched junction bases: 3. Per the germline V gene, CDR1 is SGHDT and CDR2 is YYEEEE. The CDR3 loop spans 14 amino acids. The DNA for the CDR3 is TGTGCCAGCAGCTTCAGGACTAGCGGGGGAGAGCAGTACTTC. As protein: CASSFRTSGGEQYF.

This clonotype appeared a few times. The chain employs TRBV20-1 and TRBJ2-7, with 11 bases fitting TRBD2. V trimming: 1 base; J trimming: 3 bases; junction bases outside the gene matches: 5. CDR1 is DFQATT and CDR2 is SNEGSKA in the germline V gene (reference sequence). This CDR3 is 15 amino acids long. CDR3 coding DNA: TGCAGTGCTAGAGGTCTAGCGGGAGGTCTCTACGAGCAGTACTTC. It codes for CSARGLAGGLYEQYF.

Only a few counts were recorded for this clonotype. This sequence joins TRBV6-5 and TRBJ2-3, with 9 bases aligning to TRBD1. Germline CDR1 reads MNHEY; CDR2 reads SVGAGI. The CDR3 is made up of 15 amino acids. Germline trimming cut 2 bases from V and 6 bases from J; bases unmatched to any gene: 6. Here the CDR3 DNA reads TGTGCCAGCAGTTACAGGACAGGGGCAGGGGATACGCAGTATTTT. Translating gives CASSYRTGAGDTQYF.

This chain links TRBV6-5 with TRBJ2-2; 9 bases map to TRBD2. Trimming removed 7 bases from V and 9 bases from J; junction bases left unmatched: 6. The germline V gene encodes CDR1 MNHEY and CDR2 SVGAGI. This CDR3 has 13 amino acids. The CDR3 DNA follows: TGTGCCAGCATTAGCGGGAGCGGCAGGGAGCTGTTTTTT. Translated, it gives CASISGSGRELFF.

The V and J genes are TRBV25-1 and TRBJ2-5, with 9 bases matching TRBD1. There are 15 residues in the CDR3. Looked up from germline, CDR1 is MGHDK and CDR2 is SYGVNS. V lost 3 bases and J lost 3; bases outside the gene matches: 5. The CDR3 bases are TGTGCCAGCAGTGATTACCGGGACAGGGAAGAGACCCAGTACTTC. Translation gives CASSDYRDREETQYF.

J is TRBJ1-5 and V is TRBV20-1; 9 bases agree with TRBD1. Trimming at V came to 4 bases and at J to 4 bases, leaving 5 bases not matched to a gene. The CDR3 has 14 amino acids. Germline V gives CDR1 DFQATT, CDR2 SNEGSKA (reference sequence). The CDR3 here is CSAIWDRVNQPQHF. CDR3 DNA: TGCAGTGCTATCTGGGACAGGGTTAATCAGCCCCAGCATTTT.

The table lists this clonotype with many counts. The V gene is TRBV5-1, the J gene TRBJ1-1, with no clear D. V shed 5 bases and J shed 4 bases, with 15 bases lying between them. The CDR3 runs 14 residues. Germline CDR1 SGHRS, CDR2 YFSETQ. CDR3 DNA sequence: TGCGCCAGCAGTATGCCCCAGTCGAGCACTGAAGCTTTCTTT. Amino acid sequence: CASSMPQSSTEAFF.

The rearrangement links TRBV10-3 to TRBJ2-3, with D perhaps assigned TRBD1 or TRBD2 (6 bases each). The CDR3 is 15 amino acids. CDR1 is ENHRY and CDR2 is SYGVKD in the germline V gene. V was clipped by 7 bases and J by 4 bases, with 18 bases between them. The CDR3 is CAIMPLGGGADTQYF. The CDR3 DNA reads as TGTGCCATCATGCCTTTAGGGGGAGGCGCAGATACGCAGTATTTT.

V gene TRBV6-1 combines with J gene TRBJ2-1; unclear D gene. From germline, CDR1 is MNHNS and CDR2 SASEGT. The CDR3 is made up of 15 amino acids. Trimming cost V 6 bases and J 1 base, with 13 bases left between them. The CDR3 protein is CASRTYTPSYNEQFF. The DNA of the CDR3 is TGTGCCAGCAGGACATATACCCCGTCCTACAATGAGCAGTTCTTC.

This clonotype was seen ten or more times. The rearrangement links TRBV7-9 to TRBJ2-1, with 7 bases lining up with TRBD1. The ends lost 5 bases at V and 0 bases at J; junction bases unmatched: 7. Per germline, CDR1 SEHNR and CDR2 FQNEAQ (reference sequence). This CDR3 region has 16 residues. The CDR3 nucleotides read TGTGCCAGCAGCCTCCGGACAGGCAGCTCCTACAATGAGCAGTTCTTC. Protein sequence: CASSLRTGSSYNEQFF. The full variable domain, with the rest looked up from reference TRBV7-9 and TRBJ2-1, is DTGVSQNPRHKITKRGQNVTFRCDPISEHNRLYWYRQTLGQGPEFLTYFQNEAQLEKSRLLSDRFSAERPKGSFSTLEIQRTEQGDSAMYLCASSLRTGSSYNEQFFGPGTRLTVL.

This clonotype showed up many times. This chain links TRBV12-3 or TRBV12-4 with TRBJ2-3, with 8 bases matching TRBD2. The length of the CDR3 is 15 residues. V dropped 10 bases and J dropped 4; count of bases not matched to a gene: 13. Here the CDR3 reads CATPRGGLVPDTQYF. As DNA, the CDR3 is TGTGCCACCCCCCGGGGGGGGCTTGTTCCAGATACGCAGTATTTT.

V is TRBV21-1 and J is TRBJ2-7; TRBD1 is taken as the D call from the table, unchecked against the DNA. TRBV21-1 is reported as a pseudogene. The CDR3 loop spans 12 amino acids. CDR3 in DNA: TGTGCCAGCAGCTCGACCCGGGACGAGCAGTACGTC. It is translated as CASSSTRDEQYV.

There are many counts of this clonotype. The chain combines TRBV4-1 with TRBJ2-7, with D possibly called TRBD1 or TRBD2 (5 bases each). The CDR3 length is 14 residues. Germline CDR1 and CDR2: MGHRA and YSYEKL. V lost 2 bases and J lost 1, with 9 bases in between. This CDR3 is CASSQKGSSYEQYF. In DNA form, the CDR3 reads TGCGCCAGCAGCCAAAAGGGGAGTTCCTACGAGCAGTACTTC.

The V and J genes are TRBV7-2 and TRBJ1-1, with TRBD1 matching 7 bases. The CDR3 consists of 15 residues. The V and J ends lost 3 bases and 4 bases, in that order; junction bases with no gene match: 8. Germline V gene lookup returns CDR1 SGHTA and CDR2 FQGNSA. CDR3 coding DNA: TGTGCCAGCAGCTTCAGGGGGTCCGCGTCCACTGAAGCTTTCTTT. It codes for CASSFRGSASTEAFF.

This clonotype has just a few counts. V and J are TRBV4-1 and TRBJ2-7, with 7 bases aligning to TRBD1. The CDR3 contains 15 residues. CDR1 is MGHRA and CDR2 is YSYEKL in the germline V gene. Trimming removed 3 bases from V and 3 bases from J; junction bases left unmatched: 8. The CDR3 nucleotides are TGCGCCAGCAGCCAGGACAGGATGGGCTTCTACGAGCAGTACTTC. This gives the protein CASSQDRMGFYEQYF.

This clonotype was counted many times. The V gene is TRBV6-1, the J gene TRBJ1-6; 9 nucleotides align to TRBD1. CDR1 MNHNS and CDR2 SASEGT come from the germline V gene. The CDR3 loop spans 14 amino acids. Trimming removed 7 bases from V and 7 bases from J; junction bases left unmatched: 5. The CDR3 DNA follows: TGTGCCAGCACCCCGGGACAGGGAAATTCACCCCTCCACTTT. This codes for CASTPGQGNSPLHF.

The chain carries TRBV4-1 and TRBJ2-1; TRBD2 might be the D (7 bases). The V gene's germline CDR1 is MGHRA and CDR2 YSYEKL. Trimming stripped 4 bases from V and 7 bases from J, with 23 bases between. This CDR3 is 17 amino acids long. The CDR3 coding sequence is TGCGCCAGCAGCCTTCAAGGAAGGGGGGGCCTTATTAATGAGCAGTTCTTC. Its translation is CASSLQGRGGLINEQFF.

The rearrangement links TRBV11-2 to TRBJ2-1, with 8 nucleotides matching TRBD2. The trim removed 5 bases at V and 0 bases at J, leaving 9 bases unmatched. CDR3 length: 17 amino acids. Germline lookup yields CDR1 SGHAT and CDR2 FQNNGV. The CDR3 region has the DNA TGTGCCAGCAGCCCCTGGACTAGCCTTAGCTCCTACAATGAGCAGTTCTTC. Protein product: CASSPWTSLSSYNEQFF.

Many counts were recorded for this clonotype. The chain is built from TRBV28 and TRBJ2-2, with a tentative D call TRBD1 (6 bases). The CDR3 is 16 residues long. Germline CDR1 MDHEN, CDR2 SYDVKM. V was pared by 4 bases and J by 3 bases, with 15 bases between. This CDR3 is CASSSWGRGDTGELFF. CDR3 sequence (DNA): TGTGCCAGCAGTTCATGGGGCAGGGGCGACACCGGGGAGCTGTTTTTT. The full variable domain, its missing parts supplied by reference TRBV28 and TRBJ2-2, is DVKVTQSSRYLVKRTGEKVFLECVQDMDHENMFWYRQDPGLGLRLIYFSYDVKMKEKGDIPEGYSVSREKKERFSLILESASTNQTSMYLCASSSWGRGDTGELFFGEGSRLTVL.

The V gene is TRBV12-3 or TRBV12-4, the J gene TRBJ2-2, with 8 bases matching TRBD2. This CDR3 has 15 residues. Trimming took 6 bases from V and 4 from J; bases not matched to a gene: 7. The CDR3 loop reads CASSALSGTTGELFF. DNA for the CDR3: TGTGCCAGCAGCGCCCTTAGCGGGACCACCGGGGAGCTGTTTTTT.

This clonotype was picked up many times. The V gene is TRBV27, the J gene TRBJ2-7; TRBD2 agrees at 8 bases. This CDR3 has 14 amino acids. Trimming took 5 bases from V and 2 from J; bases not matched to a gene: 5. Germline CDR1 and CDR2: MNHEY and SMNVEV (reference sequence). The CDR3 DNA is TGTGCCAGCAGTCTGGGTAGCGGGGCCTACGAGCAGTACTTC. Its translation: CASSLGSGAYEQYF.

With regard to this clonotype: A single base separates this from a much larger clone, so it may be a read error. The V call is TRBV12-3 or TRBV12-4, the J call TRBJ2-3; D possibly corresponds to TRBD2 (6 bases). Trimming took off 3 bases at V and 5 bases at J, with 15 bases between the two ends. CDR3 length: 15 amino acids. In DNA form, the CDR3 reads TGTGCCAGCAGTTTTTGCGAGGGAGGCGGAGATACGCAGTATTTT. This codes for CASSFCEGGGDTQYF.